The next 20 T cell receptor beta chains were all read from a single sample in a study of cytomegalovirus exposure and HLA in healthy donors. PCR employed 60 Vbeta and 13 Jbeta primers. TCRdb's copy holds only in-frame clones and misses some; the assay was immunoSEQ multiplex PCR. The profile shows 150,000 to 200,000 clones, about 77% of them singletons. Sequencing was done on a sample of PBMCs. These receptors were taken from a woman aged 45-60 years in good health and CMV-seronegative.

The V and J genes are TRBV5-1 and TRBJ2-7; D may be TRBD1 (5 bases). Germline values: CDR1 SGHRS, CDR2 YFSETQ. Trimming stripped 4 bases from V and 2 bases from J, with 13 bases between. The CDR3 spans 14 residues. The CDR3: CASSPRGSTYEQYF. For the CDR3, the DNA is TGCGCCAGCAGCCCAAGGGGAAGTACCTACGAGCAGTACTTC.

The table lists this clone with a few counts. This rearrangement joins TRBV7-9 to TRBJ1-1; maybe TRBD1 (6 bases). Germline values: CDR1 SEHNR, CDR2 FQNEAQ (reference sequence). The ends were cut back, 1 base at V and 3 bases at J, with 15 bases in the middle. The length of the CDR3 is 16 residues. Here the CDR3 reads CASSLEVTGSDTEAFF. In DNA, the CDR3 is TGTGCCAGCAGCTTAGAGGTTACAGGGTCGGACACTGAAGCTTTCTTT.

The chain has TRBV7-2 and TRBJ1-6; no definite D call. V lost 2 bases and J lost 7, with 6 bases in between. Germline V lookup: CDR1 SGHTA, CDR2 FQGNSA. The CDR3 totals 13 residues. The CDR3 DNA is TGTGCCAGCAGCTTACGGGTAAATTCACCCCTCCACTTT. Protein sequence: CASSLRVNSPLHF.

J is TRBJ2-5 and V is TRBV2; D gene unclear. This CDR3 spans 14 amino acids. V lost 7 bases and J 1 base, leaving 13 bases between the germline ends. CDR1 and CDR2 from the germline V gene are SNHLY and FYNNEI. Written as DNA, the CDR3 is TGTGCCAGCACCGAGGAGAACTTCCAAGAGACCCAGTACTTC. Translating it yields CASTEENFQETQYF.

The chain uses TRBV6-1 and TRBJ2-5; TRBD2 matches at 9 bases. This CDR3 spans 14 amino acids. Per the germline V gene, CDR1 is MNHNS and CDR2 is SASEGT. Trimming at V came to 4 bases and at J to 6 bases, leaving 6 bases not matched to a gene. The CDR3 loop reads CASSAAGGPKTQYF. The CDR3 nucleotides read TGTGCCAGCAGTGCCGCGGGGGGGCCGAAGACCCAGTACTTC.

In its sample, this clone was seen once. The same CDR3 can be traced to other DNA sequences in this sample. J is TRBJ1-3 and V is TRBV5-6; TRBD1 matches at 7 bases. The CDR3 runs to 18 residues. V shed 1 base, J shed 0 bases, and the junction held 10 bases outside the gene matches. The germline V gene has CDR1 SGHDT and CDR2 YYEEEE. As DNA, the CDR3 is TGTGCCAGCAGCTTGCAGGGGGAGGACTACAACTCTGGAAACACCATATATTTT. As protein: CASSLQGEDYNSGNTIYF. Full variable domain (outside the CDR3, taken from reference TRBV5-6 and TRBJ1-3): DAGVTQSPTHLIKTRGQQVTLRCSPKSGHDTVSWYQQALGQGPQFIFQYYEEEERQRGNFPDRFSGHQFPNYSSELNVNALLLGDSALYLCASSLQGEDYNSGNTIYFGEGSWLTVV.

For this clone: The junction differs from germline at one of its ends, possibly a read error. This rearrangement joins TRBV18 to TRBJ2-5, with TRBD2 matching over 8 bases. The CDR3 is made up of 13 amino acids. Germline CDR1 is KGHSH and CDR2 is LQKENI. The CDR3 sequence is CASAPGTRETQYF. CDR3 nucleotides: TGTGCCAGCGCACCAGGGACTAGAGAGACCCAGTACTTC.

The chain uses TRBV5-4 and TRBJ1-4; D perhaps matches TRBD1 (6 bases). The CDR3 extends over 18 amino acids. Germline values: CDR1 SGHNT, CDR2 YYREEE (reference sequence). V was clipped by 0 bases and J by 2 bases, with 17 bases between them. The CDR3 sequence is CASSLDLGRGSTNEKLFF. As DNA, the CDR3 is TGTGCCAGCAGCTTGGACCTTGGGAGGGGGTCGACTAATGAAAAACTGTTTTTT.

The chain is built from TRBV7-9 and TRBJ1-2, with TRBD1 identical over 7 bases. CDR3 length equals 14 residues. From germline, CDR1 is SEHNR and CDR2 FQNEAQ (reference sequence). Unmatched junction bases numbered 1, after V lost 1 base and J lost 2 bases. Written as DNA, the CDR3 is TGTGCCAGCAGCTTAGGGGACAGCAACTATGGCTACACCTTC. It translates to CASSLGDSNYGYTF.

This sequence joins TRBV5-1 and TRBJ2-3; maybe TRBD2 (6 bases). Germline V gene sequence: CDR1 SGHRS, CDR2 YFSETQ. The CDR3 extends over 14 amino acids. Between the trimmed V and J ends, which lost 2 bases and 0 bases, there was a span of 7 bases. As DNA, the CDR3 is TGCGCCAGCAGCTTCAGCGGGAGCACAGATACGCAGTATTTT. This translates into CASSFSGSTDTQYF.

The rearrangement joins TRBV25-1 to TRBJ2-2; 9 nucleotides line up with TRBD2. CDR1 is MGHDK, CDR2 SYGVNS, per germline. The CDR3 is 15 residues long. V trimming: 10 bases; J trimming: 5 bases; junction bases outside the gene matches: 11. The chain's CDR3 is CATLGGLAGTGELFF. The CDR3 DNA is TGTGCCACCCTAGGGGGGCTAGCGGGGACCGGGGAGCTGTTTTTT.

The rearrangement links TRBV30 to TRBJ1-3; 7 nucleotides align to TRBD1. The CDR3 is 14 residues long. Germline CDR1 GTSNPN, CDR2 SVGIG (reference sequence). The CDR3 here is CASPGQRSGNTIYF. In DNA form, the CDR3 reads TGTGCTTCCCCGGGACAGCGCTCTGGAAACACCATATATTTT.

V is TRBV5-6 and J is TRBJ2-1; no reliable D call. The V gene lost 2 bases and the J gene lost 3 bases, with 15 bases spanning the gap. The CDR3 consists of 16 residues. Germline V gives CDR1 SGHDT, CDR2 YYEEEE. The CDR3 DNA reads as TGTGCCAGCAGCTTCTATAAACCGGGTCGCTACAATGAGCAGTTCTTC. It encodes CASSFYKPGRYNEQFF.

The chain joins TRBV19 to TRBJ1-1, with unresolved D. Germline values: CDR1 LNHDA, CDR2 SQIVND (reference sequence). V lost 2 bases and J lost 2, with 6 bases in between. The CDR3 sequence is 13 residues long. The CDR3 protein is CASSIQENTEAFF. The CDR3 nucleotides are TGTGCCAGTAGTATACAGGAAAACACTGAAGCTTTCTTT.

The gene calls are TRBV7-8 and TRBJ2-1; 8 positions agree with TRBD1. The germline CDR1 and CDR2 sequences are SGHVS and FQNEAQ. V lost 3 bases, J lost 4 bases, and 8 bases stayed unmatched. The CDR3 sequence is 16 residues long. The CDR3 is CASSFDRGPLYNEQFF. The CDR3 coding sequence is TGTGCCAGCAGCTTCGACAGGGGACCCCTTTACAATGAGCAGTTCTTC.

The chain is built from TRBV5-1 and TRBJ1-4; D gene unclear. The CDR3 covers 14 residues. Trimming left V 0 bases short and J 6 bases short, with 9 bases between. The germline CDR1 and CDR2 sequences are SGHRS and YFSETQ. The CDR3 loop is CASSLAGSYEKLFF. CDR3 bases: TGCGCCAGCAGCTTGGCGGGGAGTTATGAAAAACTGTTTTTT.

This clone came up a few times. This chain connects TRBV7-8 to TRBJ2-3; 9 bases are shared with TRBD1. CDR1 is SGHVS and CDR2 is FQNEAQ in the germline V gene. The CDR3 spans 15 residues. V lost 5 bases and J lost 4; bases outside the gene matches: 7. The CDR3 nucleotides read TGTGCCAGCAGCGAACGACAGGGGGGGCCAGATACGCAGTATTTT. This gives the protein CASSERQGGPDTQYF.

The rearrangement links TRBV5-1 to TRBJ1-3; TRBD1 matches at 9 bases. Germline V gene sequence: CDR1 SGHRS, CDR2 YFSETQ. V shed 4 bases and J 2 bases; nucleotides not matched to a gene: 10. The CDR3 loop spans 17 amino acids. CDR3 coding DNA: TGCGCCAGCAGCGCCGCTAACAGGGGGCAAGCTGGAAACACCATATATTTT. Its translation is CASSAANRGQAGNTIYF.

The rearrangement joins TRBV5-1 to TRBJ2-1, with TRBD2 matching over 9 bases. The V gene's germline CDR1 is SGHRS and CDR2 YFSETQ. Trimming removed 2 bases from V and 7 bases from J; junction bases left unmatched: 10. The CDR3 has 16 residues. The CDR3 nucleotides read TGCGCCAGCAGCTTACAGGCGGGGGGGCCGAGGAATGAGCAGTTCTTC. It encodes CASSLQAGGPRNEQFF.

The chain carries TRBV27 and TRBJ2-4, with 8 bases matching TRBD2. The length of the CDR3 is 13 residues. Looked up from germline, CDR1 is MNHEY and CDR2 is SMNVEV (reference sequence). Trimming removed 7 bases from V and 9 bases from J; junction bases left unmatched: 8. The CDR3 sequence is CASTPGGRGIQYF. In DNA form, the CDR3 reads TGTGCCAGCACCCCGGGAGGGCGAGGCATTCAGTACTTC.